These 8 T cell receptor beta chains originate from one sample sequenced in a study of blood T cell repertoires in COVID-19. TCRdb's table, derived via immunoSEQ multiplex PCR, lists solely in-frame clones and lacks some. The data contain over 250,000 clones, roughly nine tenths of them singletons. The specimen was PBMCs or T cells enriched from blood (not recorded which). Every receptor here comes from a man aged 55-75 years who had recovered from COVID-19.

This clone was counted a single time. CDR3 DNA sequence: TGTGCCAGCAGCTTAGTAGGGGGTAACACTGAAGCTTTCTTT. Translation: CASSLVGGNTEAFF. The V gene is TRBV7-9, the J gene TRBJ1-1; D may be TRBD1 (6 bases). CDR3 length equals 14 residues. Germline V gene data show CDR1 as SEHNR and CDR2 as FQNEAQ (reference sequence). The V end was cut by 1 base, the J end by 2 bases, with 8 bases between.

The rearrangement links TRBV6-5 to TRBJ1-6; 10 bases are shared with TRBD1. Germline values: CDR1 MNHEY, CDR2 SVGAGI. V shed 5 bases, J shed 7 bases, and the junction held 5 bases outside the gene matches. The CDR3 totals 15 residues. The CDR3 sequence: CASSRDRGSNSPLHF. The CDR3 coding sequence is TGTGCCAGCAGTCGGGACAGGGGATCAAATTCACCCCTCCACTTT.

This chain connects TRBV7-9 to TRBJ2-2; 9 bases map to TRBD1. Germline V gives CDR1 SEHNR, CDR2 FQNEAQ (reference sequence). The V segment lost 5 bases and the J segment 5 bases; nucleotides outside the gene matches: 6. This CDR3 is built from 15 residues. The CDR3 nucleotides read TGTGCCAGCAGCCCACAGGGGGCGCATACCGGGGAGCTGTTTTTT. Amino acid sequence: CASSPQGAHTGELFF.

This clone was counted once. The chain uses TRBV10-1 and TRBJ1-6; maybe TRBD1 (5 bases). Per the germline V gene, CDR1 is WNHNN and CDR2 is SYGVQD (reference sequence). Trimming removed 3 bases from V and 10 bases from J, with 19 bases in between. The CDR3 spans 16 residues. The CDR3 DNA reads as TGCGCCAGCAGTGAAGGGGCAGATGCAGTGGTATCACCCCTCCACTTT. Its protein product is CASSEGADAVVSPLHF.

J is TRBJ2-7 and V is TRBV2; perhaps TRBD1 as D (5 bases). The CDR3 has 14 amino acids. Germline assignment: CDR1 SNHLY and CDR2 FYNNEI. V was trimmed by 8 bases and J by 2 bases, leaving 16 bases between them. The CDR3 reads CASQRQLTAYEQYF. The DNA of the CDR3 is TGTGCCAGCCAACGACAGCTAACAGCCTACGAGCAGTACTTC. The entire variable domain, with the rest obtained from reference TRBV2 and TRBJ2-7, is as follows: EPEVTQTPSHQVTQMGQEVILRCVPISNHLYFYWYRQILGQKVEFLVSFYNNEISEKSEIFDDQFSVERPDGSNFTLKIRSTKLEDSAMYFCASQRQLTAYEQYFGPGTRLTVT.

The rearrangement uses TRBV7-9 and TRBJ1-2; no definite D call. Per germline, CDR1 SEHNR and CDR2 FQNEAQ (reference sequence). The V end lost 5 bases, the J end lost 7 bases, and 8 bases lay between the germline ends. This CDR3 has 11 amino acids. CDR3 amino acids: CASSPGSGYTF. In DNA, the CDR3 is TGTGCCAGCAGCCCCGGGAGTGGCTACACCTTC. Drawing the rest from reference TRBV7-9 and TRBJ1-2, the complete variable domain is DTGVSQNPRHKITKRGQNVTFRCDPISEHNRLYWYRQTLGQGPEFLTYFQNEAQLEKSRLLSDRFSAERPKGSFSTLEIQRTEQGDSAMYLCASSPGSGYTFGSGTRLTVV.

The V call is TRBV6-1, the J call TRBJ1-2; unclear D gene. This CDR3 has 13 residues. V lost 2 bases and J 4 bases, leaving 8 bases between the germline ends. Germline-derived CDR1 and CDR2 are MNHNS and SASEGT. The CDR3 nucleotides are TGTGCCAGCAGTGAAACGGGAATCTATGGCTACACCTTC. Residues: CASSETGIYGYTF.

The CDR3 coding sequence is TGCAGCGTGGTAGACACCCTATTAAGGGGCTACACCTTC. This translates into CSVVDTLLRGYTF. This chain uses TRBV29-1 with TRBJ1-2; D gene uncertain. Per germline, CDR1 SQVTM and CDR2 ANQGSEA. Trimming removed 6 bases from V and 8 bases from J, with 19 bases in between. CDR3 length: 13 residues.